Given below is one T cell receptor (beta chain) in context. This sample is part of a study of blood T cell repertoires in COVID-19. Study-level background: Spain, Italy and the United States supplied samples that represented acute and convalescent COVID-19. Sources were T cells, B-cell-depleted T cells, or PBMCs; the material itself was cDNA or gDNA.

In the original workflow: Nucleated cell counts were estimated from reference gene primer amplification. The protocol was immunoSEQ multiplex PCR, while the TCRdb copy is restricted to in-frame clones and leaves out a portion. That table furnishes V, J and clone size, whereas the DNA furnished D and trimming. The sample includes approximately 270,000 clones, around 88% of them seen just once. The germline gives CDR1 LNHDA, CDR2 SQIVND (reference sequence). The CDR3 spans 12 residues. With 3 bases removed from V and 14 bases from J, the gap between germline ends came to 14 bases. The TCR was taken from a man between 25 and 39 years old with acute or convalescent COVID-19. This chain uses TRBV19 with TRBJ2-1; tentatively, D is TRBD2 (6 bases). Sequencing was done on a sample of peripheral blood. The CDR3 sequence: CASSIFPGEEFF. DNA for the CDR3: TGTGCCAGTAGTATCTTCCCGGGAGAAGAGTTCTTC.